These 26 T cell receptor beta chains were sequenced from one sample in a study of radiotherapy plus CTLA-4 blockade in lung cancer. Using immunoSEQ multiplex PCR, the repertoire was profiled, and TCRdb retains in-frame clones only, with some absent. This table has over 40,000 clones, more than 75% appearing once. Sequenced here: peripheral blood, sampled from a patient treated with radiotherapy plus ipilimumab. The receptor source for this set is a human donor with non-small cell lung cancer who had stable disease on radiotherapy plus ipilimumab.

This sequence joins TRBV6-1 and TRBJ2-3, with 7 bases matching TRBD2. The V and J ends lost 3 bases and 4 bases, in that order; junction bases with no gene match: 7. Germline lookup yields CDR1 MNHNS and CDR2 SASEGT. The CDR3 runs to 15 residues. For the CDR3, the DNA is TGTGCCAGCAGTGACCCGGGAGGCTGGGCAGATACGCAGTATTTT. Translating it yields CASSDPGGWADTQYF.

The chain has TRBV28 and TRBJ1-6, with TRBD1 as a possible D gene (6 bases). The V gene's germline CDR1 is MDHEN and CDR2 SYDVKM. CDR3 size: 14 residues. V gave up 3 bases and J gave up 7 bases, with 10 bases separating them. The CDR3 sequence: CASSFLGQNSPLHF. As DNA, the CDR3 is TGTGCCAGCAGTTTTCTCGGACAGAATTCACCCCTCCACTTT.

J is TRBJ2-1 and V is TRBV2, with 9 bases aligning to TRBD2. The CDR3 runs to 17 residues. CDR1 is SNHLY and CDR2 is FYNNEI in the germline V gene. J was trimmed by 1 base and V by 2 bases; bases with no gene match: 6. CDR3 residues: CASSEWLTSGSYNEQFF. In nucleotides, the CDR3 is TGTGCCAGCAGTGAATGGCTGACTAGCGGTTCCTACAATGAGCAGTTCTTC.

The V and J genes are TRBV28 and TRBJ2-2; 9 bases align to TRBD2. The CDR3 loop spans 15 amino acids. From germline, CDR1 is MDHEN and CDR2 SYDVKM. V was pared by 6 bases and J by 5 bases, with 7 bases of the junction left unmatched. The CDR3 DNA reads TGTGCCAGCAGCCTTAGCGGGAGAGGGACCGGGGAGCTGTTTTTT. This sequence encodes CASSLSGRGTGELFF.

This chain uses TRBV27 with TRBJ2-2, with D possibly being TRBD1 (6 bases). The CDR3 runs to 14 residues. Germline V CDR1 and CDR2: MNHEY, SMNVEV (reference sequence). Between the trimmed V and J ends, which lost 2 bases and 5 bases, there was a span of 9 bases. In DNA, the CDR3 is TGTGCCAGCAGTTTAAACAGGGTGACCGGGGAGCTGTTTTTT. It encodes CASSLNRVTGELFF.

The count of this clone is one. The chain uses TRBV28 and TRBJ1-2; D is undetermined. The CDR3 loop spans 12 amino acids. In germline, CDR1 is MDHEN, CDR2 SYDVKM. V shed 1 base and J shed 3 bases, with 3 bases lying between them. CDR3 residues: CASSLSDYGYTF. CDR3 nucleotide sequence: TGTGCCAGCAGTTTATCTGACTATGGCTACACCTTC.

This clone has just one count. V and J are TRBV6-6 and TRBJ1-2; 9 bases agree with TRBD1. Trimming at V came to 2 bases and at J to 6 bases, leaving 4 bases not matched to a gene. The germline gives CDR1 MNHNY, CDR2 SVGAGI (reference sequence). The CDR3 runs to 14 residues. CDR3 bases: TGTGCCAGCAGTTACGGAGGACAGGGGAATGGCTACACCTTC. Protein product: CASSYGGQGNGYTF.

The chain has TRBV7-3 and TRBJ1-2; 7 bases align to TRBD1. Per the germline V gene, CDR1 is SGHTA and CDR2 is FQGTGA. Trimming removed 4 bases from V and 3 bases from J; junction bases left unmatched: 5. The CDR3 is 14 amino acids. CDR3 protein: CASSYHGTDYGYTF. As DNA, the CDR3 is TGTGCCAGCAGCTATCACGGGACAGACTATGGCTACACCTTC.

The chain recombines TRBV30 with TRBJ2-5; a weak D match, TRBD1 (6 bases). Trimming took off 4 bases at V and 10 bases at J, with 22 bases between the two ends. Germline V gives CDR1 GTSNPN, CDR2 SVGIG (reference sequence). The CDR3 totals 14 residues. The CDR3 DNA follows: TGTGCCTGGAATCGTCGACGGGACACCGAGGGCCAGTACTTC. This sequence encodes CAWNRRRDTEGQYF.

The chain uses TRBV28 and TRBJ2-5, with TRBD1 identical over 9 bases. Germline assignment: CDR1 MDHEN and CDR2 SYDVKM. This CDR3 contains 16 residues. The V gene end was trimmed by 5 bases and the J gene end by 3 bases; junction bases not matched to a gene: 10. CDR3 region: CASSLPGQGREETQYF. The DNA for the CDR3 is TGTGCCAGCAGTCTACCGGGACAGGGTAGAGAAGAGACCCAGTACTTC.

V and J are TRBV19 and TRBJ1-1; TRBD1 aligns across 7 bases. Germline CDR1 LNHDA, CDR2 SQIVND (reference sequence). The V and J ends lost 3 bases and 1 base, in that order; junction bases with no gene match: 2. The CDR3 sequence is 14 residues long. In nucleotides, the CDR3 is TGTGCCAGTAGTATGGGACAGCCGAACACTGAAGCTTTCTTT. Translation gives CASSMGQPNTEAFF.

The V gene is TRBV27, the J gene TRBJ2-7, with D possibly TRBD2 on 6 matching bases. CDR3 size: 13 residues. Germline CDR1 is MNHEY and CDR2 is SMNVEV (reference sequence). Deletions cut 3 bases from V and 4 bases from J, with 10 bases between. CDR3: CASSFIGGYEQYF. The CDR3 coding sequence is TGTGCCAGCAGTTTTATCGGAGGGTACGAGCAGTACTTC.

CDR3 sequence (DNA): TGTGCCAGCAGCTTGGCCCAGGGGGCGTTTGGCTACACCTTC. This sequence encodes CASSLAQGAFGYTF. The V and J genes are TRBV5-6 and TRBJ1-2; 8 nucleotides agree with TRBD1. Per the germline V gene, CDR1 is SGHDT and CDR2 is YYEEEE. Losses at the gene ends were 0 bases for V and 7 bases for J; bases not matched to a gene: 5. The CDR3 consists of 14 residues.

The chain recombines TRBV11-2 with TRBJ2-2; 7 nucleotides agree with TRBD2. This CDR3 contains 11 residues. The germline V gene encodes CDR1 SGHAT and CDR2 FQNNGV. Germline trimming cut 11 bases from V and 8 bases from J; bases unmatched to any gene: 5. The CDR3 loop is CAWRREGELFF. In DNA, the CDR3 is TGTGCCTGGCGGCGGGAGGGGGAGCTGTTTTTT.

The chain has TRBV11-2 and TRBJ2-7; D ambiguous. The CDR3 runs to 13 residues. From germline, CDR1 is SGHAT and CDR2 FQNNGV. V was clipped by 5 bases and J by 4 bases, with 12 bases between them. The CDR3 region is CASSNLPGYEQYF. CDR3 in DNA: TGTGCCAGCAGCAACTTACCGGGTTACGAGCAGTACTTC.

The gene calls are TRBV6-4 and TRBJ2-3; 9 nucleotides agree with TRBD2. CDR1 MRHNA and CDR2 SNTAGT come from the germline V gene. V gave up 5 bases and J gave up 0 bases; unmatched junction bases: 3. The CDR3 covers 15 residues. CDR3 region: CASSPTSGSTDTQYF. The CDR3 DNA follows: TGTGCCAGCAGTCCGACTAGCGGCAGCACAGATACGCAGTATTTT.

The CDR3 is CASIPSPGGASQPQHF. The DNA for the CDR3 is TGTGCCAGCATCCCTTCTCCAGGGGGCGCGAGCCAGCCCCAGCATTTT. J is TRBJ1-5 and V is TRBV28; 8 nucleotides agree with TRBD1. The CDR3 contains 16 residues. The germline gives CDR1 MDHEN, CDR2 SYDVKM. Trimming cost V 7 bases and J 7 bases; bases outside gene matches: 15.

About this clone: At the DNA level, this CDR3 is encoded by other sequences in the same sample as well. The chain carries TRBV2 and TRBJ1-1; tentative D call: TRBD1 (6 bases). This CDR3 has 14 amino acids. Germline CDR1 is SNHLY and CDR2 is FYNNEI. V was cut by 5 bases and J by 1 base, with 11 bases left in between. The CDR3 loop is CASSPLGQNTEAFF. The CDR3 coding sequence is TGTGCCAGCAGTCCCCTGGGACAGAACACTGAAGCTTTCTTT.

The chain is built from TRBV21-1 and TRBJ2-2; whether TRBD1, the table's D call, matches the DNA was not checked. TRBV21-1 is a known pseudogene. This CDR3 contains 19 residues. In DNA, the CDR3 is TGTGCCAGCAGCAAAATCCCCCGGGACAGCCGAGTGAGGACCGGGGAGCTGTTTTTT. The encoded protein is CASSKIPRDSRVRTGELFF.

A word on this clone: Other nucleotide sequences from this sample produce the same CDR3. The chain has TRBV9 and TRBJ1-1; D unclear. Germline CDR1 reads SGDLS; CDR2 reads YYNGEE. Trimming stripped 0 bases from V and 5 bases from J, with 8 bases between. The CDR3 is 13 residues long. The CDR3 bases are TGTGCCAGCAGCGTAGGCGGGAGAACTGAAGCTTTCTTT. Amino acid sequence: CASSVGGRTEAFF. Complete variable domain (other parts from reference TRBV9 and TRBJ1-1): DSGVTQTPKHLITATGQRVTLRCSPRSGDLSVYWYQQSLDQGLQFLIQYYNGEERAKGNILERFSAQQFPDLHSELNLSSLELGDSALYFCASSVGGRTEAFFGQGTRLTVV.

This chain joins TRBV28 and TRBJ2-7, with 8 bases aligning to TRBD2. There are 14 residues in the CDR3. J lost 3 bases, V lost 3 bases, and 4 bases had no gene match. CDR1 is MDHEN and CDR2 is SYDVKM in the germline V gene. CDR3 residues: CASSFGREVYEQYF. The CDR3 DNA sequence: TGTGCCAGCAGTTTTGGGCGGGAGGTCTACGAGCAGTACTTC. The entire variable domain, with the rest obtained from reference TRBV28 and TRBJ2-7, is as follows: DVKVTQSSRYLVKRTGEKVFLECVQDMDHENMFWYRQDPGLGLRLIYFSYDVKMKEKGDIPEGYSVSREKKERFSLILESASTNQTSMYLCASSFGREVYEQYFGPGTRLTVT.

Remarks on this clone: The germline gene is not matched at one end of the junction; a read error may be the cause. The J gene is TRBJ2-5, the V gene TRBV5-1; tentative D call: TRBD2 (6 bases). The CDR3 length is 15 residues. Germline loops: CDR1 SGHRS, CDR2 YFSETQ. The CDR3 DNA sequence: TGCGCCAGCAGGTTGGCCGGCGGGGCCCAAGAGACCCAGTACTTC. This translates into CASRLAGGAQETQYF.

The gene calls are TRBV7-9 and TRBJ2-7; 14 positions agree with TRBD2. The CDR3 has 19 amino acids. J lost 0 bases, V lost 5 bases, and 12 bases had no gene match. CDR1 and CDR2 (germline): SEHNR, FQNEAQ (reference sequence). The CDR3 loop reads CASSTSQGLAGATSYEQYF. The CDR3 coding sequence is TGTGCCAGCAGCACTTCTCAGGGACTAGCGGGAGCCACCTCCTACGAGCAGTACTTC.

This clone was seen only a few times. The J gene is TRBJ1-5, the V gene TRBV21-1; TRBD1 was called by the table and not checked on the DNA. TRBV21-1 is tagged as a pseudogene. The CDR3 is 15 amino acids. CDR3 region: CASIYTGFSNQPQHF. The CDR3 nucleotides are TGTGCCAGCATCTACACAGGGTTTAGCAATCAGCCCCAGCATTTT.

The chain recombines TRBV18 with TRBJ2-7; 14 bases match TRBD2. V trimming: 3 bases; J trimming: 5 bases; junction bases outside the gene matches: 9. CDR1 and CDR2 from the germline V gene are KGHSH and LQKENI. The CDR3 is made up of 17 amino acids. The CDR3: CASSPGQGLAGVNEQYF. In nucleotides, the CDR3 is TGTGCCAGCTCACCCGGACAGGGACTAGCGGGAGTAAACGAGCAGTACTTC.

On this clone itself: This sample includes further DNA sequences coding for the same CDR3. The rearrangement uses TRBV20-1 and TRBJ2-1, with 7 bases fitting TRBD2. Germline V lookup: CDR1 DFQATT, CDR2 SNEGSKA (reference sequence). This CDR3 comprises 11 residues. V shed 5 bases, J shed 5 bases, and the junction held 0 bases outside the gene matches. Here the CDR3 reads CSAAGDNEQFF. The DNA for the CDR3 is TGCAGTGCTGCGGGAGACAATGAGCAGTTCTTC.